These 8 T cell receptor beta chains came from one sample sequenced in a study of blood T cell repertoires in COVID-19 (dated by TCRdb to about 2020). Receptor amplification or capture employed the immunoSEQ multiplex PCR assay. In its TCRdb copy, this immuneACCESS table keeps in-frame sequences only and misses some clones. Where compared with another copy, unresolved V genes explain less than half of these, and the others have no known cause. Present in this sample are around 140,000 clones, 75% to 85% of which were seen just once. In total, the top ten clones hold roughly 4.7% of the sample. The specimen sequenced was peripheral blood. All receptors derive from a woman of 80 years or more with active or convalescent COVID-19.

In DNA, the CDR3 is TGTGCCAGCAGCCCTTTGGACTGGAGGCCCAATGAGCAGTTCTTC. Amino acids: CASSPLDWRPNEQFF. The rearrangement links TRBV7-8 to TRBJ2-1; D might be TRBD2 (5 bases). Germline assignment: CDR1 SGHVS and CDR2 FQNEAQ. The CDR3 sequence is 15 residues long. The ends were cut back, 5 bases at V and 6 bases at J, with 17 bases in the middle.

V usage is TRBV5-4 and J usage is TRBJ2-3; perhaps TRBD2 as D (5 bases). Trimming pared 4 bases from V and 4 bases from J, leaving 13 bases between. This CDR3 contains 14 residues. Germline lookup yields CDR1 SGHNT and CDR2 YYREEE (reference sequence). In nucleotides, the CDR3 is TGTGCCAGCAGCCTGCGGGTCGGCCCAGATACGCAGTATTTT. Protein sequence: CASSLRVGPDTQYF. The full variable domain, with the rest looked up from reference TRBV5-4 and TRBJ2-3, is ETGVTQSPTHLIKTRGQQVTLRCSSQSGHNTVSWYQQALGQGPQFIFQYYREEENGRGNFPPRFSGLQFPNYSSELNVNALELDDSALYLCASSLRVGPDTQYFGPGTRLTVL.

The chain combines TRBV11-2 with TRBJ1-2; 11 bases line up with TRBD1. V was clipped by 5 bases and J by 7 bases; unmatched bases: 12. The CDR3 totals 16 residues. Germline loops: CDR1 SGHAT, CDR2 FQNNGV. The chain's CDR3 is CASSHTRTGGLGGYTF. The DNA for the CDR3 is TGTGCCAGCAGCCATACAAGGACAGGGGGCCTGGGTGGCTACACCTTC.

This chain uses TRBV7-3 with TRBJ2-2, with 7 bases aligning to TRBD1. This CDR3 is built from 15 residues. The V gene's germline CDR1 is SGHTA and CDR2 FQGTGA. V was clipped by 5 bases and J by 2 bases; unmatched bases: 5. The CDR3 bases are TGTGCCAGCAGCCTCAGACAGGGAAACACCGGGGAGCTGTTTTTT. Translation: CASSLRQGNTGELFF.

This clone showed up just once. The chain has TRBV23-1 and TRBJ2-5, with 13 bases identical to TRBD2. TRBV23-1 is identified as an open reading frame with a role that is uncertain. Trimming cost V 4 bases and J 0 bases; bases outside gene matches: 2. The CDR3 runs 16 residues. The CDR3 spells CASSRGLAGDQETQYF. CDR3 coding DNA: TGCGCCAGCAGTCGCGGACTAGCGGGGGACCAAGAGACCCAGTACTTC.

The chain links TRBV16 to TRBJ1-2; 8 bases fit TRBD1. Germline-derived CDR1 and CDR2 are KGHSY and FQNENV. J was trimmed by 4 bases and V by 4 bases; bases with no gene match: 2. The CDR3 covers 13 residues. The CDR3, as DNA: TGTGCCAGCAGCCCAGGGGGCTTCTATGGCTACACCTTC. This translates into CASSPGGFYGYTF.

The chain carries TRBV7-6 and TRBJ2-3; 15 bases match TRBD2. Looked up from germline, CDR1 is SGHVS and CDR2 is FNYEAQ. The ends lost 3 bases at V and 1 base at J; junction bases unmatched: 2. The CDR3 extends over 17 amino acids. CDR3 coding DNA: TGTGCCAGCAGCTTGGGACTAGCGGGGGGCGGCACAGATACGCAGTATTTT. Protein product: CASSLGLAGGGTDTQYF.

The chain is built from TRBV28 and TRBJ2-7, with D perhaps TRBD2 (6 bases). CDR3 length equals 14 residues. Germline CDR1 and CDR2: MDHEN and SYDVKM. Trimming took 6 bases from V and 6 from J, leaving 18 bases between them. CDR3 residues: CASSSPGLATEQYF. DNA for the CDR3: TGTGCCAGCAGCTCGCCCGGCCTAGCGACCGAGCAGTACTTC.